The rows below give T cell receptor beta chains drawn from one sample of a study of CD8 T cells in ankylosing spondylitis. Each CDR3 protein gets one entry after TCRdb re-called the 5' RACE reads with MiXCR. The sample includes fewer than 550,000 distinct CDR3 sequences, roughly 5.2% of them seen just once. The sample was blood, either unsorted or a sorted T cell fraction (not recorded which). These receptors all come from a male donor with ankylosing spondylitis. Each CDR3 is given with its conserved first and last residue. The order of the fields is J gene, D gene, CDR3 length, clone size, V gene, CDR3 protein, CDR3 DNA. D genes are given only for firm matches. Only some rows state a clone size, as once, few, many or a class for expanded clones.

j_call: TRBJ1-5
d_call: -
cdr3_length: 13
clone_size: few
v_call: TRBV7-2
cdr3_aa: CASSFRSFQPQHF
cdr3_nt: TGTGCCAGCAGCTTTCGCAGCTTTCAGCCCCAGCATTTT

j_call: TRBJ1-1
d_call: -
cdr3_length: 13
clone_size: many
v_call: TRBV5-6
cdr3_aa: CASSLARATEAFF
cdr3_nt: TGTGCCAGCAGCTTGGCCAGGGCGACTGAAGCTTTCTTT

j_call: TRBJ2-2
d_call: -
cdr3_length: 13
clone_size: many
v_call: TRBV6-2/TRBV6-3
cdr3_aa: CASSYRQTGELFF
cdr3_nt: TGTGCCAGCAGTTACCGCCAGACCGGGGAGCTGTTTTTT

j_call: TRBJ2-7
d_call: -
cdr3_length: 9
clone_size: many
v_call: TRBV20-1
cdr3_aa: CSASYEQYF
cdr3_nt: TGCAGTGCTAGTTACGAGCAGTACTTC

j_call: TRBJ1-2
d_call: -
cdr3_length: 13
clone_size: many
v_call: TRBV29-1
cdr3_aa: CSVAQAANYGYTF
cdr3_nt: TGCAGCGTTGCGCAGGCAGCTAACTATGGCTACACCTTC

j_call: TRBJ2-1
d_call: TRBD2
cdr3_length: 14
clone_size: many
v_call: TRBV7-8
cdr3_aa: CASSLPQAGTSKFF
cdr3_nt: TGTGCCAGCAGCTTACCGCAAGCCGGGACTAGTAAGTTCTTC

j_call: TRBJ2-3
d_call: -
cdr3_length: 15
clone_size: many
v_call: TRBV20-1
cdr3_aa: CSARGVSGREDTQYF
cdr3_nt: TGCAGTGCTAGAGGCGTCAGCGGGCGTGAAGATACGCAGTATTTT

j_call: TRBJ2-7
d_call: -
cdr3_length: 13
clone_size: many
v_call: TRBV28
cdr3_aa: CAIRGGGIREQYF
cdr3_nt: TGTGCCATCCGAGGAGGGGGGATACGCGAGCAGTACTTC

j_call: TRBJ2-3
d_call: TRBD2
cdr3_length: 18
clone_size: -
v_call: TRBV11-2
cdr3_aa: CASSSGTSGRLSTDTQYF
cdr3_nt: TGTGCCAGCAGCTCAGGGACTAGCGGGAGACTAAGCACAGATACGCAGTATTTT

j_call: TRBJ2-7
d_call: -
cdr3_length: 13
clone_size: many
v_call: TRBV7-9
cdr3_aa: CASSPLAQIEQYF
cdr3_nt: TGTGCCAGCAGCCCCCTAGCCCAGATCGAGCAGTACTTC

j_call: TRBJ1-2
d_call: TRBD1
cdr3_length: 14
clone_size: few
v_call: TRBV6-5
cdr3_aa: CASSYGDRANGYTF
cdr3_nt: TGTGCCAGCAGTTATGGGGACAGGGCGAATGGCTACACCTTC

j_call: TRBJ1-2
d_call: -
cdr3_length: 15
clone_size: many
v_call: TRBV6-5
cdr3_aa: CASSFRGDGGGGYTF
cdr3_nt: TGTGCCAGCAGTTTCAGGGGAGACGGCGGAGGGGGCTACACCTTC

j_call: TRBJ1-5
d_call: -
cdr3_length: 13
clone_size: many
v_call: TRBV7-2
cdr3_aa: CASSGWGNQPQHF
cdr3_nt: TGTGCCAGCAGCGGATGGGGGAATCAGCCCCAGCATTTT

j_call: TRBJ2-7
d_call: TRBD1
cdr3_length: 16
clone_size: many
v_call: TRBV12-3/TRBV12-4
cdr3_aa: CASSPYRGPYYYEQYF
cdr3_nt: TGTGCCAGCAGTCCTTATAGGGGGCCTTATTACTACGAGCAGTACTTC

j_call: TRBJ2-7
d_call: -
cdr3_length: 13
clone_size: few
v_call: TRBV20-1
cdr3_aa: CSARTAVTYEQYF
cdr3_nt: TGCAGTGCTAGAACGGCGGTTACCTACGAGCAGTACTTC

j_call: TRBJ1-1
d_call: -
cdr3_length: 12
clone_size: many
v_call: TRBV7-9
cdr3_aa: CASSLVFAEAFF
cdr3_nt: TGTGCCAGCAGCTTGGTGTTCGCTGAAGCTTTCTTT

j_call: TRBJ2-7
d_call: TRBD1
cdr3_length: 13
clone_size: many
v_call: TRBV29-1
cdr3_aa: CSVWDRTSYEQYF
cdr3_nt: TGCAGCGTCTGGGACAGGACCTCCTACGAGCAGTACTTC

j_call: TRBJ2-5
d_call: TRBD1
cdr3_length: 13
clone_size: few
v_call: TRBV2
cdr3_aa: CASMGQGRETQYF
cdr3_nt: TGTGCCAGCATGGGACAGGGGAGAGAGACCCAGTACTTC

j_call: TRBJ1-1
d_call: -
cdr3_length: 14
clone_size: many
v_call: TRBV5-1
cdr3_aa: CASSSRPKNTEAFF
cdr3_nt: TGCGCCAGCAGCTCCAGGCCTAAGAACACTGAAGCTTTCTTT

j_call: TRBJ1-1
d_call: -
cdr3_length: 13
clone_size: many
v_call: TRBV18
cdr3_aa: CASSPAGRTEAFF
cdr3_nt: TGTGCCAGCTCACCAGCAGGGCGCACTGAAGCTTTCTTT

j_call: TRBJ2-4
d_call: -
cdr3_length: 13
clone_size: many
v_call: TRBV20-1
cdr3_aa: CSARSPARDIQYF
cdr3_nt: TGCAGTGCTAGATCCCCCGCTAGAGACATTCAGTACTTC

j_call: TRBJ2-4
d_call: -
cdr3_length: 17
clone_size: many
v_call: TRBV6-1
cdr3_aa: CASRKGGDSLAKNIQYF
cdr3_nt: TGTGCCAGCAGAAAGGGGGGGGACAGCCTAGCCAAAAACATTCAGTACTTC

j_call: TRBJ2-1
d_call: TRBD2
cdr3_length: 14
clone_size: many
v_call: TRBV29-1
cdr3_aa: CSVLGLAGHNEQFF
cdr3_nt: TGCAGCGTTCTAGGACTAGCGGGCCACAATGAGCAGTTCTTC

j_call: TRBJ2-2
d_call: -
cdr3_length: 14
clone_size: many
v_call: TRBV12-3/TRBV12-4
cdr3_aa: CASSWSRRTGELFF
cdr3_nt: TGTGCCAGCAGCTGGTCGAGGCGGACCGGGGAGCTGTTTTTT

j_call: TRBJ1-1
d_call: TRBD1
cdr3_length: 13
clone_size: many
v_call: TRBV7-8
cdr3_aa: CASSADRGTEAFF
cdr3_nt: TGTGCCAGCAGCGCCGACAGGGGCACTGAAGCTTTCTTT

j_call: TRBJ1-2
d_call: -
cdr3_length: 13
clone_size: many
v_call: TRBV12-3/TRBV12-4
cdr3_aa: CASSRLGDTGYTF
cdr3_nt: TGTGCCAGCAGTAGGCTAGGGGACACCGGCTACACCTTC

j_call: TRBJ1-5
d_call: -
cdr3_length: 16
clone_size: few
v_call: TRBV25-1
cdr3_aa: CASTQGEGDSTQPQHF
cdr3_nt: TGTGCCAGCACTCAAGGGGAGGGGGATTCTACTCAGCCCCAGCATTTT

j_call: TRBJ2-2
d_call: -
cdr3_length: 14
clone_size: many
v_call: TRBV4-2
cdr3_aa: CASSQVLRAGELFF
cdr3_nt: -

j_call: TRBJ1-5
d_call: -
cdr3_length: 15
clone_size: many
v_call: TRBV28
cdr3_aa: CASSLRGGINQPQHF
cdr3_nt: TGTGCCAGCAGTTTACGTGGAGGGATCAATCAGCCCCAGCATTTT

j_call: TRBJ1-1
d_call: TRBD1
cdr3_length: 17
clone_size: few
v_call: TRBV4-1
cdr3_aa: CASSQARDRIMNTEAFF
cdr3_nt: TGCGCCAGCAGCCAAGCCCGGGACAGGATTATGAACACTGAAGCTTTCTTT

j_call: TRBJ2-7
d_call: TRBD2
cdr3_length: 15
clone_size: many
v_call: TRBV12-3/TRBV12-4
cdr3_aa: CASSLGGGAWSEQYF
cdr3_nt: TGTGCCAGCAGTTTAGGCGGGGGGGCCTGGTCCGAGCAGTACTTC

j_call: TRBJ2-5
d_call: TRBD1
cdr3_length: 14
clone_size: many
v_call: TRBV20-1
cdr3_aa: CSAREAQGKKTQYF
cdr3_nt: TGCAGTGCTAGAGAGGCACAGGGGAAAAAGACCCAGTACTTC

j_call: TRBJ1-1
d_call: -
cdr3_length: 14
clone_size: many
v_call: TRBV27
cdr3_aa: CASSFKGWSTEAFF
cdr3_nt: TGTGCCAGCAGTTTTAAGGGCTGGAGTACTGAAGCTTTCTTT

j_call: TRBJ1-2
d_call: -
cdr3_length: 12
clone_size: many
v_call: TRBV20-1
cdr3_aa: CSATWTGYGYTF
cdr3_nt: TGCAGTGCTACATGGACCGGCTATGGCTACACCTTC

j_call: TRBJ2-7
d_call: -
cdr3_length: 14
clone_size: many
v_call: TRBV12-3/TRBV12-4
cdr3_aa: CASSPGGTLYEQYF
cdr3_nt: TGTGCCAGCAGTCCTGGGGGGACATTGTACGAGCAGTACTTC

j_call: TRBJ1-4
d_call: -
cdr3_length: 14
clone_size: many
v_call: TRBV6-1
cdr3_aa: CASSELAVGEKLFF
cdr3_nt: TGTGCCAGCAGTGAGCTCGCGGTGGGTGAAAAACTGTTTTTT

j_call: TRBJ1-4
d_call: -
cdr3_length: 14
clone_size: many
v_call: TRBV20-1
cdr3_aa: CSARSRAWDEKLFF
cdr3_nt: TGCAGTGCTAGAAGCAGGGCCTGGGATGAAAAACTGTTTTTT